The sequence of this TCR beta chain was determined in a study of response to subunit inactivated influenza vaccine (dated by TCRdb to the late 2010s). About the investigation overall: Deep quantitative T cell receptor repertoire profiling was used in the study to track responses to a trivalent subunit inactivated influenza vaccine.

Library preparation was by RT-PCR. Sequencing was performed on an Illumina HiSeq 2500. TCRdb redid the processing of the public reads, applying fastp at Q25 and MiXCR, and retained in-frame beta chains. A single entry per CDR3 protein holds the most common genes and DNA from its merged rows. In all, the sample holds about 540,000 distinct CDR3 sequences, and approximately 20% of those were seen once. The top ten clones comprise about 2.8% of the sample. This clonotype appeared a few times. Its recognized antigen is unknown. No base qualities exist here, and no much larger clone lies one base off it. V is shortened by 5 bases, J by 3 bases, and the region joining them spans 8 bases. Per the germline V gene (reference sequence), LGHDT is the CDR1 and YNNKEL is the CDR2. The CDR3 measures 13 amino acids from cysteine to phenylalanine. Of the read, only the CDR3 DNA is kept; its 39 bases are in frame from base 1.

The research as a whole found: It was suggested by the authors that each seasonal influenza vaccination may recruit only a limited number of new T cells.

The same data also went into a second study, on T cells expressing NK-cell markers. The other study reports the following: The TCR beta cDNA libraries were made using 5'RACE template switching, a step that added both a universal primer site and unique molecular identifiers. Three sorted T-cell subsets (CD3+CD56+NKG2C+, CD3+CD56+NKG2C- and CD3+CD56-NKG2C+) from several donors had their TCR beta-chain repertoires profiled. Seven of the eight sequenced donors were HCMV-seropositive and one was HCMV-seronegative. In several experiments an anti-gammadeltaTCR antibody was added to restrict sorting to alphabetaTCR-expressing T cells. In six or seven donors, the dominant CD3+CD56+NKG2C+ clonotypes ranked among the top 10 CD8+ clonotypes, making up roughly 1.0-7.0% of CD8+ T cells. Those dominant clonotypes were again the most abundant among CD3+CD56-NKG2C+ cells in a few donors, at about 25-60.1%. Whether the expanded NKG2C-expressing T cell clones were specific for HCMV antigens was left unclear. Randomly selected healthy volunteers, three men and five women, were used as the eight sequenced donors. To determine HCMV serostatus, a commercial ELISA kit was used to detect HCMV-specific IgG in serum. Peripheral blood mononuclear cells were isolated from blood by Ficoll density gradient centrifugation. CD4+ and CD8+ T cells were isolated from PBMC by magnetic immunoseparation with Miltenyi isolation kits. cDNA synthesis was primed from the TCR beta constant segment and was followed by two successive PCR amplification steps. Illumina HiSeq 2000/2500, MiSeq or NextSeq was used to sequence libraries as 2 x 150 bp reads. Reads were demultiplexed and grouped by UMI with MIGEC, and clonotypes were assembled and quantified with MiTCR. To exclude erroneous sequences, only TCR cDNA sequences supported by at least two reads were retained. Downstream repertoire analysis used the tcR package, and clonotypes were matched across fractions by CDR3 nucleotide sequence plus V segment. Antigen specificity was annotated against VDJdb with VDJmatch, allowing one amino acid substitution in CDR3.

Material: CD4+ T cells sorted from PBMCs, obtained approximately 13 days after vaccination. The sequence joins TRBV3-1 to TRBJ2-1, with no D gene named confidently. This sequence was found in a man aged 50-60 years who received an inactivated influenza vaccine. Donor details come from another sample of the same person, matched by shared clones. The bases are TGTGCCAGCAGCTACCGGAGCTACAATGAGCAGTTCTTC. It translates as CASSYRSYNEQFF.